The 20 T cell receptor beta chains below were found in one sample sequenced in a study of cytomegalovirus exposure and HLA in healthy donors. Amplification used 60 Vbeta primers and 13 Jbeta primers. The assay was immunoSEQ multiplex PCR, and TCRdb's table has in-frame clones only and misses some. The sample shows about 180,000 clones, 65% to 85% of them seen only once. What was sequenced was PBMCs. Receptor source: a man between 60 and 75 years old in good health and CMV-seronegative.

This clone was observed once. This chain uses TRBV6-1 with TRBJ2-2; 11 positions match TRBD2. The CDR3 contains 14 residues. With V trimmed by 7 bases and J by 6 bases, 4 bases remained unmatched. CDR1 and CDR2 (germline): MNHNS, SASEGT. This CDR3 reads CASKLAGGPGELFF. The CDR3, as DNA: TGTGCCAGCAAGCTAGCGGGAGGTCCCGGGGAGCTGTTTTTT.

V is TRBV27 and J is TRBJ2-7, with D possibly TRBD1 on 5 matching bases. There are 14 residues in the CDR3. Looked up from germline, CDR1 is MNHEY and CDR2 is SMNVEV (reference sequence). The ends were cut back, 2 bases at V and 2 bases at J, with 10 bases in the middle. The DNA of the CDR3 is TGTGCCAGCAGTTTAGGTAGGGGTCCCTACGAGCAGTACTTC. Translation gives CASSLGRGPYEQYF.

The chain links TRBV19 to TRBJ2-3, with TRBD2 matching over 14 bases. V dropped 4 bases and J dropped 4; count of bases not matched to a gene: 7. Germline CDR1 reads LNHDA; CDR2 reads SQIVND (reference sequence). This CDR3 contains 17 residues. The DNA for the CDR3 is TGTGCCAGTAGTACCCAACGACTAGCGGGAGGGTCAGATACGCAGTATTTT. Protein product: CASSTQRLAGGSDTQYF.

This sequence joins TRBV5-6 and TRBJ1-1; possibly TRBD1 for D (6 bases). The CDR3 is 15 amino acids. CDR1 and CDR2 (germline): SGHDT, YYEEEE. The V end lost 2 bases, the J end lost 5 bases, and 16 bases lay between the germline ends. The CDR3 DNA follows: TGTGCCAGCAGCTTAGGCCCCGCAGGGGTAACTGAAGCTTTCTTT. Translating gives CASSLGPAGVTEAFF. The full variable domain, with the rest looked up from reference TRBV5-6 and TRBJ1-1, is DAGVTQSPTHLIKTRGQQVTLRCSPKSGHDTVSWYQQALGQGPQFIFQYYEEEERQRGNFPDRFSGHQFPNYSSELNVNALLLGDSALYLCASSLGPAGVTEAFFGQGTRLTVV.

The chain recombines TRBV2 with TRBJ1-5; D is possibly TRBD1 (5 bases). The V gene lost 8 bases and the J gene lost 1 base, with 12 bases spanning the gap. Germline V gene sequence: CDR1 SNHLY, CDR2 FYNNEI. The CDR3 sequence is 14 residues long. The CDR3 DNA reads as TGTGCCAGCCGCCAGGGTGACAGCAATCAGCCCCAGCATTTT. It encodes CASRQGDSNQPQHF.

For the CDR3, the DNA is TGTGCCAGTCGTGGACAGGGGGCATCGGACACTGAAGCTTTCTTT. Its protein product is CASRGQGASDTEAFF. The V gene is TRBV19, the J gene TRBJ1-1, with 11 nucleotides matching TRBD1. The CDR3 covers 15 residues. The germline gives CDR1 LNHDA, CDR2 SQIVND (reference sequence). The V gene end was trimmed by 8 bases and the J gene end by 3 bases; junction bases not matched to a gene: 8. Filled out from reference TRBV19 and TRBJ1-1, the complete variable domain reads DGGITQSPKYLFRKEGQNVTLSCEQNLNHDAMYWYRQDPGQGLRLIYYSQIVNDFQKGDIAEGYSVSREKKESFPLTVTSAQKNPTAFYLCASRGQGASDTEAFFGQGTRLTVV.

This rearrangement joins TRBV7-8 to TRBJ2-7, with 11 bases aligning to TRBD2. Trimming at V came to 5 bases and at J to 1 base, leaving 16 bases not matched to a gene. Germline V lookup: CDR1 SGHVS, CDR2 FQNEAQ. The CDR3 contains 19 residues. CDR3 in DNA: TGTGCCAGCAGCCCGGCGGGGTCTAGCGGGAGGTTCTTTTCCTACGAGCAGTACTTC. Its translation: CASSPAGSSGRFFSYEQYF.

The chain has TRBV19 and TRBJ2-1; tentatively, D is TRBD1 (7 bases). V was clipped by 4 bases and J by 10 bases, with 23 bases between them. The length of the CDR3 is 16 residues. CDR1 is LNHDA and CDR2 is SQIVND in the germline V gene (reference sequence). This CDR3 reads CASSTRDGGGGKEQFF. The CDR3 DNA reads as TGTGCCAGTAGTACTCGGGACGGAGGAGGGGGCAAGGAGCAGTTCTTC.

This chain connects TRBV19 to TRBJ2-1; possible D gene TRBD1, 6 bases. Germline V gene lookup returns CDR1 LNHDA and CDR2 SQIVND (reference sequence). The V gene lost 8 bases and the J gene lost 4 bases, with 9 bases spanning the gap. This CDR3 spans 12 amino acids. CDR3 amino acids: CASGGQYNEQFF. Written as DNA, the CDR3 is TGTGCCAGTGGCGGACAGTACAATGAGCAGTTCTTC.

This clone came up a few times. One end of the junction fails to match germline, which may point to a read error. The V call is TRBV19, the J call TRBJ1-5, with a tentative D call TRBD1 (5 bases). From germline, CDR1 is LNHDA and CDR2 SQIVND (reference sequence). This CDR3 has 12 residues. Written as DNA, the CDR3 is TGTGCCAGCCGACAGACCAGTCAGCCCCAGAATTTT. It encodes CASRQTSQPQNF.

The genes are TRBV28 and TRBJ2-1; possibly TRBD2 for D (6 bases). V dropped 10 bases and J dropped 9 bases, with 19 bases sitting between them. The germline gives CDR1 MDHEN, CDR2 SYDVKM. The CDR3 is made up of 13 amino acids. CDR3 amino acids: CATRQVVGGEQFF. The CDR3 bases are TGTGCCACCCGCCAAGTCGTGGGGGGTGAGCAGTTCTTC.

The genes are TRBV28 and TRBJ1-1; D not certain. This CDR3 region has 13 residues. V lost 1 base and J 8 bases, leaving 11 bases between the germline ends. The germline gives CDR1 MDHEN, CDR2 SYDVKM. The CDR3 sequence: CASSLFRVEEAFF. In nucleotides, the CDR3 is TGTGCCAGCAGTTTATTCCGGGTTGAAGAAGCTTTCTTT.

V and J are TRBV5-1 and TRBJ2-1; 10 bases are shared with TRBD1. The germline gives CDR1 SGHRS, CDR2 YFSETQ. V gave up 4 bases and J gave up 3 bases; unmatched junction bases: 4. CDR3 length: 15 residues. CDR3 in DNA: TGCGCCAGCAGCGCCAGGACAGGGGGCTACAATGAGCAGTTCTTC. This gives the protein CASSARTGGYNEQFF.

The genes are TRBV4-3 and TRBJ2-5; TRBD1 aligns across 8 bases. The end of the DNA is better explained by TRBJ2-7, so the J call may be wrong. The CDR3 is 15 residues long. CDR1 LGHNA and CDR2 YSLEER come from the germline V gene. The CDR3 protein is CASSQDRDGDYEQYF. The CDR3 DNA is TGCGCCAGCAGCCAGGACAGGGACGGCGACTACGAGCAGTACTTC.

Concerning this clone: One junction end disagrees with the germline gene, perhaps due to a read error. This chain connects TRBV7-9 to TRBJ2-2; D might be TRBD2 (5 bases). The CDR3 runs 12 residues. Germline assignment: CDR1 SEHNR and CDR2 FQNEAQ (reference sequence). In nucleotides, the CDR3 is TGTTCCAGCGAAAGGGAGTCCGGGGAGCTGTTTTTT. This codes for CSSERESGELFF.

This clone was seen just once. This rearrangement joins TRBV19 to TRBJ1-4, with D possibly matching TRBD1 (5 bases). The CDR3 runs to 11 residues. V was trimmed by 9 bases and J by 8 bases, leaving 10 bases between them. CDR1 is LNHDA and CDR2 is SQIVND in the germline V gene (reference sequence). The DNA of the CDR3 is TGTGCCAGCCAGGGCAACGAAAAACTGTTTTTT. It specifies CASQGNEKLFF.

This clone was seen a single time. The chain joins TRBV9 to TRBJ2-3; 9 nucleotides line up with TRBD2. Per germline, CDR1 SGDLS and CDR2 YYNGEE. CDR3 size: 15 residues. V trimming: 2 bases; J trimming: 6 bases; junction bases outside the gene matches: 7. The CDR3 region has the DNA TGTGCCAGCAGCGTCGGCGGGGGGGCCAGGGATACGCAGTATTTT. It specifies CASSVGGGARDTQYF.

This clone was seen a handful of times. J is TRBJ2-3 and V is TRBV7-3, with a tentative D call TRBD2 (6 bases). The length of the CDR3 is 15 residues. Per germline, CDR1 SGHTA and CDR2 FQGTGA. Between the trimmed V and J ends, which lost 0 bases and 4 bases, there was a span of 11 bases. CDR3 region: CASSLTLGGPDTQYF. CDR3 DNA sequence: TGTGCCAGCAGCTTAACGCTGGGGGGACCAGATACGCAGTATTTT.

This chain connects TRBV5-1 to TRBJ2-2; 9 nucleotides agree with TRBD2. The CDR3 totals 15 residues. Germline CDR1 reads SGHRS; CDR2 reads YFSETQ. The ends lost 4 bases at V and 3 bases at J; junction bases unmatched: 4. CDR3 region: CASSPGTSYTGELFF. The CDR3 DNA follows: TGCGCCAGCAGCCCCGGGACTAGCTACACCGGGGAGCTGTTTTTT.

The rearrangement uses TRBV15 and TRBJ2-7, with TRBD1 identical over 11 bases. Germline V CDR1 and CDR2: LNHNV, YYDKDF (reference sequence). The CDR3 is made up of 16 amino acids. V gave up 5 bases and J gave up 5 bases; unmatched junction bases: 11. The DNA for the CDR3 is TGTGCCACCAGCTCCCGTAAGGGGGACAGGGGGAACGAGCAGTACTTC. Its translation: CATSSRKGDRGNEQYF.